The sequence of this TCR beta chain was determined in a study of shared clonotypes between healthy human individuals. This clone was seen repeatedly, ten times or more. Antigen unknown. Study findings and constraints: As a rule, naive subsets had a larger estimated richness than memory subsets.

Participating donors were healthy, HIV-negative adults free of recent acute infections or vaccinations. Genomic DNA belonging to each subset was distributed in equal measure over several immunoSEQ plates. Original data processing: Filtering differed, since immunoSEQ gave only junction sequences and no quality scores. Method: immunoSEQ multiplex PCR; TCRdb's copy keeps in-frame clones and lacks some. Clone size and V and J calls were adopted from that table, with D and trimming inferred from the DNA. Of around 980,000 clones listed, about 80% are singletons. Trimming removed 8 bases at V and 3 bases at J, with 14 bases between. CDR1 and CDR2 (germline): MNHEY, SVGAGI. This CDR3 comprises 14 residues.

This chain joins TRBV6-5 and TRBJ1-5; unclear D gene. Sequenced material: memory CD4+ T cells from PBMCs. Noted subset: CD45RA-negative fraction. This TCR derives from a man younger than 30 in good health. Some clones in this sample may be carry-over from other donors' samples. The CDR3 DNA is TGTGCCAGCGCACCGAGAAATCCCAATCAGCCCCAGCATTTT. Protein sequence: CASAPRNPNQPQHF.